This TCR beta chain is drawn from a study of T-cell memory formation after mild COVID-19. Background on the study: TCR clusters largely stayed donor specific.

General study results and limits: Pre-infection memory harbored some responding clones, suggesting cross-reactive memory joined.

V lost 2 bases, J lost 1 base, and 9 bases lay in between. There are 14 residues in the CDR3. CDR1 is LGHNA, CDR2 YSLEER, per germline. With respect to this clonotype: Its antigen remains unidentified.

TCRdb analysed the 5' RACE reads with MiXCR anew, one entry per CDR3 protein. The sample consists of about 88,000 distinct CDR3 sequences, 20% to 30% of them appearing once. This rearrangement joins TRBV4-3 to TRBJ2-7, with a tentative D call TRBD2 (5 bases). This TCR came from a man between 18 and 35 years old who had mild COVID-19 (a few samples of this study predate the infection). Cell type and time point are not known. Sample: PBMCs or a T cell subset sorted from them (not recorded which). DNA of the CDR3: TGCGCCAGCAGCCAATGGGAGCCGTCCTACGAGCAGTACTTC. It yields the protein CASSQWEPSYEQYF.